This entry features one T cell receptor beta chain sequence. A multiplex PCR was run with 60 Vbeta primers and 13 Jbeta primers. Original processing methods: Later, an analysis found 80 million or so unique TCR beta chains, and roughly 10 million of these were shared. Sequencing used immunoSEQ multiplex PCR; TCRdb keeps in-frame clones, though not all of them. Clonal size and the V and J genes are those of that table, whereas D and trimming came from the DNA. The table has approximately 120,000 clones, 81% seen once; the top ten hold roughly 4%. The sample comes from a study of cytomegalovirus exposure and HLA in healthy donors. V dropped 5 bases and J dropped 3; count of bases not matched to a gene: 8. CDR3 length: 16 amino acids. CDR1 is SGHAT, CDR2 FQNNGV, per germline.

This chain joins TRBV11-2 and TRBJ2-1, with TRBD2 identical over 9 bases. The TCR originated in a young man in good health and CMV-seropositive. The material sequenced was PBMCs. The CDR3 DNA follows: TGTGCCAGCAGCCGTACCGGACTAGCGAACTACAATGAGCAGTTCTTC. Protein: CASSRTGLANYNEQFF.